What follows describes a single T cell receptor (beta chain). Each CDR3 protein is one row after TCRdb ran MiXCR on the RT-PCR reads. The sample comprises around 90,000 distinct CDR3 sequences, around 48% of which are singletons, and about 64% rests with the top ten. This entry belongs to a study of patients and donors after allogeneic stem cell transplantation. Trimming took 7 bases from V and 5 from J; bases not matched to a gene: 8. This CDR3 comprises 14 residues. CDR1 and CDR2 from the germline V gene are MDHEN and SYDVKM. Sequencing was carried out using blood, either unsorted or a sorted T cell fraction (not recorded which). The chain recombines TRBV28 with TRBJ1-5, with TRBD1 identical over 7 bases. This sequence originates from a human donor who was either an allogeneic HSCT recipient or a stem cell or donor lymphocyte infusion donor (not recorded which). It is not recorded whose cells these are; they may come from a transplant donor. The CDR3 here is CASTPDRTDQPQHF. Written as DNA, the CDR3 is TGTGCCAGCACCCCGGACAGGACAGATCAGCCCCAGCATTTT.